These 10 T cell receptor beta chains were sequenced from one sample in a study of Ad26.COV2.S vaccination and SARS-CoV-2 variants. The assay was immunoSEQ multiplex PCR, and TCRdb's table has in-frame clones only and misses some. The top ten hold about 3.5% of the sample, which has roughly 380,000 clones, around nine tenths seen once. Treatment of the sample: some 19 received Ad26.COV2.S at low or high dose, single or two shots; 5 received placebo; per-sample allocation not given. The investigators took samples on day 63 after the first vaccine or placebo injection. The sequenced sample was peripheral blood, obtained in a trial of Ad26.COV2.S vaccine versus placebo. The receptors shown here come from a person aged 18-65 years who received the Ad26.COV2.S COVID-19 vaccine or a placebo.

The rearrangement joins TRBV18 to TRBJ2-3; TRBD2 matches at 12 bases. The CDR3 spans 15 residues. V shed 5 bases and J 2 bases; nucleotides not matched to a gene: 2. Germline V CDR1 and CDR2: KGHSH, LQKENI. CDR3 DNA sequence: TGTGCCAGCTCAAGACTAGCGGGGGTCACAGATACGCAGTATTTT. It specifies CASSRLAGVTDTQYF.

V gene TRBV21-1 combines with J gene TRBJ2-6. TRBV21-1 has pseudogene status. The CDR3 contains 18 residues. In nucleotides, the CDR3 is TGTGCCAGCAGCAAAGGGGTTGGGCCTAGCTCTGGGGCCAACGTCCTGACTTTC. Protein sequence: CASSKGVGPSSGANVLTF.

The chain links TRBV6-5 to TRBJ1-1, with 7 positions matching TRBD1. The trim removed 7 bases at V and 8 bases at J, leaving 7 bases unmatched. The CDR3 is made up of 12 amino acids. Germline loops: CDR1 MNHEY, CDR2 SVGAGI. CDR3 amino acids: CASTPGGEEAFF. As DNA, the CDR3 is TGTGCCAGCACTCCAGGGGGGGAGGAAGCTTTCTTT.

The genes are TRBV6-1 and TRBJ2-6; D unresolved. Germline V gene data show CDR1 as MNHNS and CDR2 as SASEGT. The germline V and J ends were trimmed by 1 base and 0 bases, with 10 bases remaining between them. The CDR3 is made up of 17 amino acids. The CDR3 reads CASSEGPASSGANVLTF. CDR3 DNA: TGTGCCAGCAGTGAAGGCCCTGCTAGCTCTGGGGCCAACGTCCTGACTTTC.

The V and J genes are TRBV30 and TRBJ2-1; 13 positions agree with TRBD2. Per the germline V gene, CDR1 is GTSNPN and CDR2 is SVGIG (reference sequence). Trimming at V came to 3 bases and at J to 10 bases, leaving 9 bases not matched to a gene. The CDR3 is 15 residues long. The CDR3 reads CAWRSTSGGAGEQFF. CDR3 DNA sequence: TGTGCCTGGAGATCCACTAGCGGGGGGGCTGGGGAGCAGTTCTTC.

The rearrangement uses TRBV5-6 and TRBJ1-2, with D unresolved. The CDR3 totals 13 residues. The germline CDR1 and CDR2 sequences are SGHDT and YYEEEE. The germline V and J ends were trimmed by 6 bases and 8 bases, with 17 bases remaining between them. The CDR3 reads CASTLRVLRGYTF. The CDR3 DNA reads TGTGCCAGCACCCTGCGGGTGCTTAGGGGCTACACCTTC.

This chain uses TRBV6-4 with TRBJ2-1, with 9 bases identical to TRBD2. V was pared by 8 bases and J by 3 bases, with 5 bases of the junction left unmatched. Germline V gene data show CDR1 as MRHNA and CDR2 as SNTAGT. The CDR3 length is 14 residues. The DNA of the CDR3 is TGTGCCAGCCGTAGGACTAGCGACTACAATGAGCAGTTCTTC. It yields the protein CASRRTSDYNEQFF.

This chain joins TRBV24-1 and TRBJ2-1, with D possibly TRBD2 on 7 matching bases. Between the trimmed V and J ends, which lost 5 bases and 9 bases, there was a span of 16 bases. The CDR3 contains 14 residues. From germline, CDR1 is KGHDR and CDR2 SFDVKD. CDR3 protein: CATSVGDKRGEQFF. CDR3 sequence (DNA): TGTGCCACCAGTGTGGGGGACAAGCGGGGTGAGCAGTTCTTC.

The V gene is TRBV7-9, the J gene TRBJ2-7; possible D gene TRBD1, 5 bases. V was shortened by 6 bases and J by 0 bases, with 9 bases between the two germline ends. CDR3 length equals 13 residues. Germline-derived CDR1 and CDR2 are SEHNR and FQNEAQ (reference sequence). The CDR3 DNA is TGTGCCAGCAGTTACAGGAGCTCCTACGAGCAGTACTTC. Translating gives CASSYRSSYEQYF.

The J gene is TRBJ2-1, the V gene TRBV5-1, with D unclear. The V and J ends lost 0 bases and 6 bases respectively, with 7 bases between them. This CDR3 contains 13 residues. Germline V gene sequence: CDR1 SGHRS, CDR2 YFSETQ. The CDR3 coding sequence is TGCGCCAGCAGCTTGGCTTGGGGCAATGAGCAGTTCTTC. Protein sequence: CASSLAWGNEQFF.